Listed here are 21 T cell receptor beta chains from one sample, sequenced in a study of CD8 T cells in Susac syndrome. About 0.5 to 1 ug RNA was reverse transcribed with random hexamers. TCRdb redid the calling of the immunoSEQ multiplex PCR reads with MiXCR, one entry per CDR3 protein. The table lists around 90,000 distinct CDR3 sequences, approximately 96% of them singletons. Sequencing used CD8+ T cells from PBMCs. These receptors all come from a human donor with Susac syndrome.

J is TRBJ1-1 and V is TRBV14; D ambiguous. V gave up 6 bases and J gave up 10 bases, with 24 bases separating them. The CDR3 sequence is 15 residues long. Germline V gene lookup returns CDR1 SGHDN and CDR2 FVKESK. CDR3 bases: TGTGCCAGCAGTTACGACACCGACATCCCAGCGGGAGCTTTCTTT. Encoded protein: CASSYDTDIPAGAFF.

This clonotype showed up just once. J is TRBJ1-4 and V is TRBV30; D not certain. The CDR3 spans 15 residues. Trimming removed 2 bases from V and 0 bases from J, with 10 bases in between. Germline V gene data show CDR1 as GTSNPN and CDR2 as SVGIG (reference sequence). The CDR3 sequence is CAWSPGSATNEKLFF. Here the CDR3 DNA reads TGTGCCTGGAGTCCCGGATCTGCAACTAATGAAAAACTGTTTTTT. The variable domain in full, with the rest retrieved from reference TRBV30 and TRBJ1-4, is SQTIHQWPATLVQPVGSPLSLECTVEGTSNPNLYWYRQAAGRGLQLLFYSVGIGQISSEVPQNLSASRPQDRQFILSSKKLLLSDSGFYLCAWSPGSATNEKLFFGSGTQLSVL.

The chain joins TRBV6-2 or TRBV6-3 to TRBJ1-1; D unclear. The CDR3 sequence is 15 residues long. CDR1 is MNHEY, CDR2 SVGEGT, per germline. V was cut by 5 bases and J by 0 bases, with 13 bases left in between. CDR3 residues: CASSPNGWVNTEAFF. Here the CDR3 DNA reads TGTGCCAGCAGTCCTAACGGATGGGTGAACACTGAAGCTTTCTTT.

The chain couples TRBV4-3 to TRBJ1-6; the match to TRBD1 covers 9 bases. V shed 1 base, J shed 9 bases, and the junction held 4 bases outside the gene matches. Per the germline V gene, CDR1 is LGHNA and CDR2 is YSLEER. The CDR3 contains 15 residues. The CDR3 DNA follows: TGCGCCAGCAGCCAAGGGACAGGGGAAAGTTCACCCCTCCACTTT. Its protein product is CASSQGTGESSPLHF.

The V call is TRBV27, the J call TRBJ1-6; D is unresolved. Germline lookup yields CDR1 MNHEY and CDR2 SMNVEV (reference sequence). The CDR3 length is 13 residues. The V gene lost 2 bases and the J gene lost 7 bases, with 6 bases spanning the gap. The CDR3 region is CASSLRENSPLHF. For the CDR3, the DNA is TGTGCCAGCAGTTTAAGGGAAAATTCACCCCTCCACTTT.

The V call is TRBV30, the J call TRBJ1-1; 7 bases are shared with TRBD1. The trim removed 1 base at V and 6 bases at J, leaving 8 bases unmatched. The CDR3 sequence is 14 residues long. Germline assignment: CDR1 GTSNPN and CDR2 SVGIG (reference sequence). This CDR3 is CAWSGGQSEAEAFF. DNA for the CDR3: TGTGCCTGGAGTGGGGGACAGTCCGAGGCTGAAGCTTTCTTT.

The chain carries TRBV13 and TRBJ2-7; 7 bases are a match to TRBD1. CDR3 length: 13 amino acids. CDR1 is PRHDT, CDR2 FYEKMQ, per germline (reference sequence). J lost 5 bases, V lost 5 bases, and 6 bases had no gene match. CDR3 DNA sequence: TGTGCCAGCAGCCGCGAGGGGGCCGACGAGCAGTACTTC. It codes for CASSREGADEQYF.

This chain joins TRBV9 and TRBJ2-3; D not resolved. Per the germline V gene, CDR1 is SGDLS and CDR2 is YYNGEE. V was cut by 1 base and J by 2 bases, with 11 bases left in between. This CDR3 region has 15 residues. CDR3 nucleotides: TGTGCCAGCAGCGTACGGCTAGAGAACACAGATACGCAGTATTTT. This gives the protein CASSVRLENTDTQYF.

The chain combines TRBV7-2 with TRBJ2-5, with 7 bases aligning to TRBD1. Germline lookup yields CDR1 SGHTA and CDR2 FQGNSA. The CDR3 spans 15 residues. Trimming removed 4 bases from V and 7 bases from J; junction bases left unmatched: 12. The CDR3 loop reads CASSSTGADVLTQYF. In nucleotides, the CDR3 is TGTGCCAGCAGCTCCACAGGGGCCGATGTTCTGACCCAGTACTTC.

This CDR3 reads CASSDRDRGSDTQYF. The DNA of the CDR3 is TGTGCCAGCAGCGACAGGGACAGGGGCTCAGATACGCAGTATTTT. This chain connects TRBV7-9 to TRBJ2-3, with 10 bases fitting TRBD1. CDR3 length: 15 residues. Per germline, CDR1 SEHNR and CDR2 FQNEAQ (reference sequence). V shed 5 bases, J shed 4 bases, and the junction held 6 bases outside the gene matches. Drawing the rest from reference TRBV7-9 and TRBJ2-3, the complete variable domain is DTGVSQNPRHKITKRGQNVTFRCDPISEHNRLYWYRQTLGQGPEFLTYFQNEAQLEKSRLLSDRFSAERPKGSFSTLEIQRTEQGDSAMYLCASSDRDRGSDTQYFGPGTRLTVL.

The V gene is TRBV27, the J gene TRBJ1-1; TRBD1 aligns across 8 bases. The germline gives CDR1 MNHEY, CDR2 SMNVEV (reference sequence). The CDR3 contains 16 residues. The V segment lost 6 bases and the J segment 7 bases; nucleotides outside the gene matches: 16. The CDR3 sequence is CASRKWGQDPQGEAFF. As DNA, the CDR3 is TGTGCCAGCAGGAAGTGGGGACAGGACCCTCAGGGTGAAGCTTTCTTT.

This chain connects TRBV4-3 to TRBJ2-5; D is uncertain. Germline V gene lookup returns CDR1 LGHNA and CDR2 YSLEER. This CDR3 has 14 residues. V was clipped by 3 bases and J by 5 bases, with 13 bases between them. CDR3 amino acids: CASSQDLVGETQYF. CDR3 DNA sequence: TGCGCCAGCAGCCAGGATCTAGTTGGCGAGACCCAGTACTTC.

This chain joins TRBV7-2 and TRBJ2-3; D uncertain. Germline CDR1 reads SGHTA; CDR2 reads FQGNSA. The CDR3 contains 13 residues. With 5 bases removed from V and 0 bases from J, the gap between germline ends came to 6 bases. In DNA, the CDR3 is TGTGCCAGCAGCCTCATCAGCACAGATACGCAGTATTTT. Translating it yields CASSLISTDTQYF.

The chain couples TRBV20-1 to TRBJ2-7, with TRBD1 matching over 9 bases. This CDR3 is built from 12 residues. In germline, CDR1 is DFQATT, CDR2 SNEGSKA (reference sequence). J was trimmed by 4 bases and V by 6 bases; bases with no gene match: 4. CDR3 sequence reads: CSARGTGYEQYF. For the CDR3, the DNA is TGCAGTGCGCGAGGGACAGGGTACGAGCAGTACTTC.

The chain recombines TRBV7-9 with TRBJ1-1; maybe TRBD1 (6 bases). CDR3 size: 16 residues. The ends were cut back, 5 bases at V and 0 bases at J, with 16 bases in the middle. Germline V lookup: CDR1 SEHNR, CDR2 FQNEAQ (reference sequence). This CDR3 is CASSPRAGALNTEAFF. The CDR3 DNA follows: TGTGCCAGCAGCCCGAGGGCAGGGGCCCTGAACACTGAAGCTTTCTTT.

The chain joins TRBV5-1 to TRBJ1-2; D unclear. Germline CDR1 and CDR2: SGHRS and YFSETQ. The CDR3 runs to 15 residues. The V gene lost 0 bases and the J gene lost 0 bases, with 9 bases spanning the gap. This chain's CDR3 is CASSLEILANYGYTF. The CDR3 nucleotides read TGCGCCAGCAGCTTGGAAATTCTAGCTAACTATGGCTACACCTTC.

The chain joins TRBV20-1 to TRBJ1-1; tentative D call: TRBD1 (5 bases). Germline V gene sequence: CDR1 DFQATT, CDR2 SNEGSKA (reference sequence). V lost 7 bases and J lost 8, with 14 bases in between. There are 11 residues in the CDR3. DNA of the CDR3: TGCAGTGTCTCCCCGGGGCACGAAGCTTTCTTT. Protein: CSVSPGHEAFF.

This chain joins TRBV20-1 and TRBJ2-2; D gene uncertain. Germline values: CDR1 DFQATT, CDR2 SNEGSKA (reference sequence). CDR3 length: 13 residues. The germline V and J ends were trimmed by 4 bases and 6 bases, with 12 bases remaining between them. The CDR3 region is CSAKRLGAGELFF. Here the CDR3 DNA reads TGCAGTGCTAAGAGACTTGGGGCCGGGGAGCTGTTTTTT.

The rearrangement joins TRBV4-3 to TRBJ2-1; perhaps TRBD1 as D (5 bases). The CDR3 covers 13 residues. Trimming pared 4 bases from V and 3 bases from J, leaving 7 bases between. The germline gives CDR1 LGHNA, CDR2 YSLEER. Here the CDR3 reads CASSLDSYNEQFF. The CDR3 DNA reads TGCGCCAGCAGCCTCGACAGCTACAATGAGCAGTTCTTC.

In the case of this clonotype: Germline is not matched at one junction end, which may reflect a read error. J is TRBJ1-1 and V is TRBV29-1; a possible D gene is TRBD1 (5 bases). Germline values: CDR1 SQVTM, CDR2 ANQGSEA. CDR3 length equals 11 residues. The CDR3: CSVGTQAIGIF. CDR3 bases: TGCAGCGTGGGTACACAGGCGATCGGGATCTTT.

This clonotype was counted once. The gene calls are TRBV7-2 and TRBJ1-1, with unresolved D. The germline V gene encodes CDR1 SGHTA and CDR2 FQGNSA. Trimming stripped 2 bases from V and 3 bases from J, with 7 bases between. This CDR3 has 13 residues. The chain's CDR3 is CASSLLGYTEAFF. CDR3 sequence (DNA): TGTGCCAGCAGCTTACTGGGGTACACTGAAGCTTTCTTT. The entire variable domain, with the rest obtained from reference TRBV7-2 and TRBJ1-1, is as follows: GAGVSQSPSNKVTEKGKDVELRCDPISGHTALYWYRQSLGQGLEFLIYFQGNSAPDKSGLPSDRFSAERTGGSVSTLTIQRTQQEDSAVYLCASSLLGYTEAFFGQGTRLTVV.